The 10 T cell receptor beta chains presented below share a single source sample, sequenced in a study of blood T cell repertoires in COVID-19. The table came from immunoSEQ multiplex PCR; TCRdb's copy has only in-frame clones and leaves some out. The sample holds approximately 70,000 clones, 90% seen once. Material: peripheral blood. These receptors all come from a woman aged 18-29 years with acute or convalescent COVID-19.

The V gene is TRBV5-6, the J gene TRBJ2-5, with a weak D call TRBD2 (6 bases). Germline CDR1 is SGHDT and CDR2 is YYEEEE. This CDR3 is built from 15 residues. V was cut by 4 bases and J by 2 bases, with 15 bases left in between. CDR3 region: CASSRNTGTQETQYF. DNA of the CDR3: TGTGCCAGCAGCCGGAATACCGGGACTCAAGAGACCCAGTACTTC. The variable domain in full, completed from reference TRBV5-6 and TRBJ2-5, reads DAGVTQSPTHLIKTRGQQVTLRCSPKSGHDTVSWYQQALGQGPQFIFQYYEEEERQRGNFPDRFSGHQFPNYSSELNVNALLLGDSALYLCASSRNTGTQETQYFGPGTRLLVL.

This clone was seen once. The J gene is TRBJ1-1, the V gene TRBV30, with D perhaps TRBD1 (5 bases). Trimming removed 1 base at V and 4 bases at J, with 10 bases between. Germline CDR1 and CDR2: GTSNPN and SVGIG (reference sequence). This CDR3 has 13 residues. CDR3 protein: CAWSAMGGTEAFF. The CDR3 nucleotides read TGTGCCTGGAGTGCAATGGGGGGCACTGAAGCTTTCTTT.

This clone was counted a single time. The gene calls are TRBV6-5 and TRBJ1-2, with D possibly being TRBD1 (5 bases). This CDR3 comprises 14 residues. Trimming removed 6 bases at V and 1 base at J, with 12 bases between. Germline V gives CDR1 MNHEY, CDR2 SVGAGI. The CDR3 sequence: CASRKTENNYGYTF. CDR3 nucleotide sequence: TGTGCCAGCAGAAAGACAGAAAATAACTATGGCTACACCTTC.

The chain employs TRBV27 and TRBJ1-1, with no clear D. The CDR3 is made up of 14 amino acids. Germline V gene lookup returns CDR1 MNHEY and CDR2 SMNVEV (reference sequence). V was cut by 0 bases and J by 4 bases, with 9 bases left in between. This CDR3 reads CASSLSITGTEAFF. As DNA, the CDR3 is TGTGCCAGCAGTTTATCGATTACGGGCACTGAAGCTTTCTTT.

The chain combines TRBV7-9 with TRBJ2-6, with no clear D. Germline CDR1 reads SEHNR; CDR2 reads FQNEAQ (reference sequence). CDR3 size: 17 residues. V shed 7 bases and J shed 0 bases, with 16 bases lying between them. This CDR3 is CASITPRPGSGANVLTF. For the CDR3, the DNA is TGTGCCAGCATCACTCCCCGGCCGGGCTCTGGGGCCAACGTCCTGACTTTC. The full variable domain, completed using reference TRBV7-9 and TRBJ2-6, is DTGVSQNPRHKITKRGQNVTFRCDPISEHNRLYWYRQTLGQGPEFLTYFQNEAQLEKSRLLSDRFSAERPKGSFSTLEIQRTEQGDSAMYLCASITPRPGSGANVLTFGAGSRLTVL.

This chain links TRBV12-3 or TRBV12-4 with TRBJ2-7, with 9 nucleotides matching TRBD1. The CDR3 loop spans 13 amino acids. The ends lost 6 bases at V and 5 bases at J; junction bases unmatched: 5. DNA for the CDR3: TGTGCCAGCAGCCAAGGGACAGGGAACGAGCAGTACTTC. Its protein is CASSQGTGNEQYF.

The chain couples TRBV27 to TRBJ1-6; D remains ambiguous. CDR3 length equals 15 residues. Germline CDR1 and CDR2: MNHEY and SMNVEV (reference sequence). V was pared by 5 bases and J by 7 bases, with 15 bases between. The CDR3 DNA is TGTGCCAGCAGTCCTAGAGGAGAAATGAATTCACCCCTCCACTTT. Translation gives CASSPRGEMNSPLHF.

The chain couples TRBV4-1 to TRBJ2-1, with 7 bases identical to TRBD1. The V segment lost 0 bases and the J segment 2 bases; nucleotides outside the gene matches: 1. Looked up from germline, CDR1 is MGHRA and CDR2 is YSYEKL. The CDR3 consists of 15 residues. CDR3 bases: TGCGCCAGCAGCCAAGAAGGGACAGCCTACAATGAGCAGTTCTTC. Amino acid sequence: CASSQEGTAYNEQFF.

The V gene is TRBV2, the J gene TRBJ2-7; D is perhaps TRBD2 (5 bases). The CDR3 covers 12 residues. Germline V gene lookup returns CDR1 SNHLY and CDR2 FYNNEI. V lost 6 bases and J 6 bases, leaving 12 bases between the germline ends. The CDR3: CASSPGSREQYF. The CDR3 bases are TGTGCCAGCAGCCCTGGGAGCCGCGAGCAGTACTTC.

V is TRBV19 and J is TRBJ2-2; 13 nucleotides match TRBD2. Germline CDR1 is LNHDA and CDR2 is SQIVND (reference sequence). CDR3 length: 14 residues. The J segment lost 4 bases and the V segment lost 9 bases, leaving 2 bases of the junction unmatched. The CDR3 sequence is CASGTSGITGELFF. The CDR3 DNA reads as TGTGCCAGCGGGACTAGCGGGATCACCGGGGAGCTGTTTTTT.